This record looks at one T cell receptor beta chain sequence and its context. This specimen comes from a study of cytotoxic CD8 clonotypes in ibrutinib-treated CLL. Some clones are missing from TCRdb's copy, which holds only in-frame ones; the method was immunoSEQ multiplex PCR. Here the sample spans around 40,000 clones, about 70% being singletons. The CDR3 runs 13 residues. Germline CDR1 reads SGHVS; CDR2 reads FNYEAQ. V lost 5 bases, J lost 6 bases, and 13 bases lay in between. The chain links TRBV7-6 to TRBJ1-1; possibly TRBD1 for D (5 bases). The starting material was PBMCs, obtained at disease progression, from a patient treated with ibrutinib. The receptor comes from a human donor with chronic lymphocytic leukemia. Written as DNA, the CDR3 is TGTGCCAGCAGCCCCCCCAGGGCCCCTGAAGCTTTCTTT. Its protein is CASSPPRAPEAFF.